The 24 T cell receptor beta chains given below trace back to one sample, sequenced in a study of blood T cell repertoires in COVID-19. Libraries were prepared by immunoSEQ multiplex PCR; TCRdb keeps only in-frame clonotypes and omits some of them. The sample holds over 200,000 clones, roughly four fifths seen once. Sequencing was done on a sample of peripheral blood. The receptor set was obtained from a woman aged 35 to 49 with acute or convalescent COVID-19.

The rearrangement joins TRBV30 to TRBJ1-1; D is ambiguous. CDR1 and CDR2 from the germline V gene are GTSNPN and SVGIG (reference sequence). V was cut by 4 bases and J by 6 bases, with 27 bases left in between. The CDR3 runs to 17 residues. The CDR3 region is CAWKSRGQALGRAEAFF. CDR3 nucleotide sequence: TGTGCCTGGAAAAGTCGCGGGCAGGCCCTAGGGAGGGCTGAAGCTTTCTTT. The full variable domain, completed using reference TRBV30 and TRBJ1-1, is SQTIHQWPATLVQPVGSPLSLECTVEGTSNPNLYWYRQAAGRGLQLLFYSVGIGQISSEVPQNLSASRPQDRQFILSSKKLLLSDSGFYLCAWKSRGQALGRAEAFFGQGTRLTVV.

The chain carries TRBV14 and TRBJ1-6, with D perhaps TRBD1 (5 bases). Germline lookup yields CDR1 SGHDN and CDR2 FVKESK. Trimming shortened V by 4 bases and J by 8 bases, and 9 bases separated the two germline ends. The CDR3 is 13 amino acids. The CDR3 sequence is CASSLMTDSPLHF. CDR3 DNA: TGTGCCAGCAGCCTTATGACAGATTCACCCCTCCACTTT.

The chain uses TRBV2 and TRBJ2-2, with D perhaps TRBD2 (5 bases). Trimming stripped 6 bases from V and 7 bases from J, with 24 bases between. The CDR3 consists of 17 residues. Germline V lookup: CDR1 SNHLY, CDR2 FYNNEI. The CDR3 protein is CASSARSGRSTGGELFF. In nucleotides, the CDR3 is TGTGCCAGCAGCGCCCGAAGCGGTCGCTCTACTGGCGGGGAGCTGTTTTTT.

The chain carries TRBV6-2 or TRBV6-3 and TRBJ2-7, with TRBD2 identical over 7 bases. The CDR3 covers 15 residues. J was trimmed by 2 bases and V by 5 bases; bases with no gene match: 9. In germline, CDR1 is MNHEY, CDR2 SVGEGT. The CDR3 reads CASSGWEGPTYEQYF. The CDR3 coding sequence is TGTGCCAGCAGTGGCTGGGAGGGGCCCACCTACGAGCAGTACTTC.

This chain joins TRBV11-2 and TRBJ2-2, with D possibly matching TRBD2 (6 bases). Trimming cost V 4 bases and J 2 bases, with 17 bases left between them. The CDR3 loop spans 17 amino acids. Germline V gene lookup returns CDR1 SGHAT and CDR2 FQNNGV. The CDR3 DNA sequence: TGTGCCAGCAGCTCCCCTTGGCGGGGTGGTAACACCGGGGAGCTGTTTTTT. Protein: CASSSPWRGGNTGELFF.

This clone was detected only a few times. The chain is built from TRBV27 and TRBJ1-4; a weak D match, TRBD1 (6 bases). This CDR3 is 13 amino acids long. V was shortened by 5 bases and J by 9 bases, with 13 bases between the two germline ends. The germline V gene has CDR1 MNHEY and CDR2 SMNVEV (reference sequence). The CDR3 DNA reads TGTGCCAGCAGTGCTCGGGACACTCAAAAACTGTTTTTT. It yields the protein CASSARDTQKLFF.

The CDR3 nucleotides read TGTGCCAGCAGTTTAGTCACTCATGGCTACACCTTC. This sequence encodes CASSLVTHGYTF. The chain couples TRBV12-3 or TRBV12-4 to TRBJ1-2; no clear D. The CDR3 contains 12 residues. V was cut by 1 base and J by 6 bases, with 6 bases left in between.

This chain links TRBV25-1 with TRBJ2-7; no definite D call. The CDR3 extends over 14 amino acids. Germline V gene lookup returns CDR1 MGHDK and CDR2 SYGVNS. V was clipped by 2 bases and J by 2 bases, with 10 bases between them. CDR3 sequence (DNA): TGTGCCAGCAGTGAAAAGGCGGTGGCCTACGAGCAGTACTTC. Protein: CASSEKAVAYEQYF.

The chain's CDR3 is CAISESGGNTGELFF. In DNA form, the CDR3 reads TGTGCCATCAGTGAGTCAGGGGGCAACACCGGGGAGCTGTTTTTT. The rearrangement links TRBV10-3 to TRBJ2-2; TRBD1 agrees at 7 bases. The CDR3 totals 15 residues. Germline V gene data show CDR1 as ENHRY and CDR2 as SYGVKD. V shed 0 bases and J 2 bases; nucleotides not matched to a gene: 0.

The chain carries TRBV19 and TRBJ1-6; a weak D match, TRBD1 (6 bases). The ends were cut back, 4 bases at V and 5 bases at J, with 18 bases in the middle. From germline, CDR1 is LNHDA and CDR2 SQIVND (reference sequence). The CDR3 totals 17 residues. The CDR3 loop is CASSTSGVGADNSPLHF. For the CDR3, the DNA is TGTGCCAGTAGTACCTCGGGCGTGGGGGCTGATAATTCACCCCTCCACTTT.

This sequence joins TRBV4-2 and TRBJ2-3; 11 bases map to TRBD2. There are 16 residues in the CDR3. Germline V CDR1 and CDR2: LGHNA, YNFKEQ. V lost 3 bases to trimming and J lost 3 bases; unmatched junction nucleotides: 5. DNA for the CDR3: TGTGCCAGCAGCCAGGAAACTAGCGGGGGAACAGATACGCAGTATTTT. It translates to CASSQETSGGTDTQYF.

Turning to this clone: Sequence at one end of the junction differs from germline and may be a read error. The CDR3 DNA follows: TGTGCCGGCAGCCAAGTCGGCAGGGCTGGAAACACCATATATTTT. Translating gives CAGSQVGRAGNTIYF. The J gene is TRBJ1-3, the V gene TRBV3-1 (or the pseudogene TRBV3-2), with D possibly being TRBD1 (5 bases). Per the germline V gene, CDR1 is LGHDT and CDR2 is YNNKEL (reference sequence). The CDR3 spans 15 residues.

In its sample, this clone was seen a few times. This rearrangement joins TRBV12-5 to TRBJ1-1; D is ambiguous. Germline values: CDR1 LGHNT, CDR2 FRNRAP. V was clipped by 7 bases and J by 1 base, with 19 bases between them. This CDR3 has 16 amino acids. The CDR3 DNA sequence: TGTGCTAGTGCTATTGGAGTGAGTGGGTGGAACACTGAAGCTTTCTTT. Its translation: CASAIGVSGWNTEAFF.

V and J are TRBV15 and TRBJ2-3, with unresolved D. The CDR3 is made up of 16 amino acids. V dropped 0 bases and J dropped 5 bases, with 15 bases sitting between them. Germline values: CDR1 LNHNV, CDR2 YYDKDF (reference sequence). CDR3 in amino acids: CATSRESERLGDTQYF. CDR3 DNA sequence: TGTGCCACCAGCAGAGAAAGCGAGAGATTAGGAGATACGCAGTATTTT.

This chain links TRBV2 with TRBJ1-1; D is unclear. The CDR3 spans 12 residues. Germline-derived CDR1 and CDR2 are SNHLY and FYNNEI. V was clipped by 8 bases and J by 1 base, with 8 bases between them. The CDR3 nucleotides are TGTGCCAGCCGGGTGGCGAACACTGAAGCTTTCTTT. Protein product: CASRVANTEAFF.

The rearrangement uses TRBV7-2 and TRBJ2-5; 7 positions agree with TRBD2. The length of the CDR3 is 18 residues. Germline values: CDR1 SGHTA, CDR2 FQGNSA. Trimming took 1 base from V and 5 from J; bases not matched to a gene: 16. CDR3: CASSLVRMSGRAWETQYF. DNA of the CDR3: TGTGCCAGCAGCTTAGTTCGTATGTCGGGGAGGGCCTGGGAGACCCAGTACTTC.

This chain uses TRBV19 with TRBJ2-7, with D uncertain. Looked up from germline, CDR1 is LNHDA and CDR2 is SQIVND (reference sequence). This CDR3 comprises 11 residues. V was cut by 6 bases and J by 2 bases, with 5 bases left in between. CDR3 sequence reads: CASSDTYEQYF. In DNA form, the CDR3 reads TGTGCCAGTAGCGACACCTACGAGCAGTACTTC. The full variable domain, completed using reference TRBV19 and TRBJ2-7, is DGGITQSPKYLFRKEGQNVTLSCEQNLNHDAMYWYRQDPGQGLRLIYYSQIVNDFQKGDIAEGYSVSREKKESFPLTVTSAQKNPTAFYLCASSDTYEQYFGPGTRLTVT.

The rearrangement links TRBV11-3 to TRBJ2-6; possible D gene TRBD2, 6 bases. The CDR3 sequence is 17 residues long. Trimming took off 4 bases at V and 1 base at J, with 14 bases between the two ends. Germline V CDR1 and CDR2: SGHNT, YENEEA. CDR3: CASSSEGGGSGANVLTF. For the CDR3, the DNA is TGTGCCAGCAGCTCGGAGGGAGGAGGGTCTGGGGCCAACGTCCTGACTTTC.

The CDR3 protein is CASSLTGGFTEAFF. CDR3 coding DNA: TGCGCCAGCAGCTTAACAGGGGGCTTCACTGAAGCTTTCTTT. The chain links TRBV5-1 to TRBJ1-1; 9 bases match TRBD1. The trim removed 2 bases at V and 4 bases at J, leaving 3 bases unmatched. Germline loops: CDR1 SGHRS, CDR2 YFSETQ. This CDR3 has 14 amino acids.

The chain uses TRBV11-2 and TRBJ2-3, with D unclear. The CDR3 has 15 residues. The V end was cut by 1 base, the J end by 6 bases, with 14 bases between. CDR1 is SGHAT and CDR2 is FQNNGV in the germline V gene. The CDR3 coding sequence is TGTGCCAGCAGCTTAGCGAGTATCAATCTTGATACGCAGTATTTT. Its protein product is CASSLASINLDTQYF.

V and J are TRBV11-2 and TRBJ2-1; 12 nucleotides align to TRBD2. J was trimmed by 7 bases and V by 4 bases; bases with no gene match: 8. The CDR3 has 16 residues. From germline, CDR1 is SGHAT and CDR2 FQNNGV. CDR3 region: CASSYLAGGPRNEQFF. As DNA, the CDR3 is TGTGCCAGCAGCTACCTAGCGGGAGGGCCTCGTAATGAGCAGTTCTTC.

Only one count was recorded for this clone. The chain employs TRBV3-1 (or the pseudogene TRBV3-2) and TRBJ2-5; 10 positions agree with TRBD2. Trimming took 3 bases from V and 5 from J; bases not matched to a gene: 6. Germline-derived CDR1 and CDR2 are LGHDT and YNNKEL (reference sequence). This CDR3 region has 15 residues. CDR3 DNA: TGTGCCAGCAGCCAGAAGGCTAGCGGGAGTGAGACCCAGTACTTC. Its translation: CASSQKASGSETQYF.

This clone was detected a few times. The CDR3 reads CASSAASGTYNEQFF. For the CDR3, the DNA is TGCGCCAGCAGCGCGGCTAGCGGAACCTACAATGAGCAGTTCTTC. The chain carries TRBV5-1 and TRBJ2-1; 7 bases agree with TRBD2. The CDR3 runs 15 residues. The junction had 6 bases not matched to a gene; V was cut back by 4 bases and J by 2 bases. Germline loops: CDR1 SGHRS, CDR2 YFSETQ.

The chain is built from TRBV6-2 or TRBV6-3 and TRBJ2-1; 9 bases agree with TRBD1. In germline, CDR1 is MNHEY, CDR2 SVGEGT. The J segment lost 3 bases and the V segment lost 4 bases, leaving 4 bases of the junction unmatched. This CDR3 comprises 15 residues. The CDR3 DNA sequence: TGTGCCAGCAGTTCGCCGGGACAGGGCTACAATGAGCAGTTCTTC. As protein: CASSSPGQGYNEQFF.